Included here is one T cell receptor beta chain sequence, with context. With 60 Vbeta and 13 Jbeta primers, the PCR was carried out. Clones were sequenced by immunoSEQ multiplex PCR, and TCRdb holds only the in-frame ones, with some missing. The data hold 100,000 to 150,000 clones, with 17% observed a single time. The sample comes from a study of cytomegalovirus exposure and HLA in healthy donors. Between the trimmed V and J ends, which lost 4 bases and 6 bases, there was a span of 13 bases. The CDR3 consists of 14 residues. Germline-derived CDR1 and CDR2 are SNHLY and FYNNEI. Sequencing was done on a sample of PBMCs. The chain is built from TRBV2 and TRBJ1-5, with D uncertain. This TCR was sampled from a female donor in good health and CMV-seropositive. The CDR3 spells CASSGQARIQPQHF. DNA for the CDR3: TGTGCCAGCAGTGGGCAGGCCCGTATTCAGCCCCAGCATTTT.